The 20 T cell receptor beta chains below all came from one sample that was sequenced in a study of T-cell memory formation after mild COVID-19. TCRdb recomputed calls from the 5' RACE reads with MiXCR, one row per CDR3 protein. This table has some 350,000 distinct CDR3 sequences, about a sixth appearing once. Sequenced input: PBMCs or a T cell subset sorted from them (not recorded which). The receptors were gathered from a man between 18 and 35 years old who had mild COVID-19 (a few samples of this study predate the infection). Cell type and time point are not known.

This CDR3 reads CAISEGGEGQYF. CDR3 DNA: TGTGCCATCAGTGAGGGGGGGGAAGGGCAGTACTTC. J is TRBJ2-7 and V is TRBV10-3; TRBD2 agrees at 7 bases. CDR3 length equals 12 residues. Trimming removed 2 bases from V and 9 bases from J; junction bases left unmatched: 4. Per germline, CDR1 ENHRY and CDR2 SYGVKD.

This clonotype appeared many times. CDR3 loop: CASSLKSGIGKNIQYF. The CDR3 nucleotides read TGTGCCAGCAGTTTAAAATCAGGGATCGGCAAAAACATTCAGTACTTC. The chain recombines TRBV28 with TRBJ2-4; perhaps TRBD1 as D (5 bases). V was trimmed by 2 bases and J by 3 bases, leaving 14 bases between them. The CDR3 contains 16 residues. Germline assignment: CDR1 MDHEN and CDR2 SYDVKM.

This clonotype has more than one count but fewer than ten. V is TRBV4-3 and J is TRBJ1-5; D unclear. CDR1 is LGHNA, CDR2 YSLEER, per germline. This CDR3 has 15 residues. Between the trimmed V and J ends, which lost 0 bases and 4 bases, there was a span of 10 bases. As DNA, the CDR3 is TGCGCCAGCAGCCAAGATAGAGTACAGAATCAGCCCCAGCATTTT. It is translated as CASSQDRVQNQPQHF.

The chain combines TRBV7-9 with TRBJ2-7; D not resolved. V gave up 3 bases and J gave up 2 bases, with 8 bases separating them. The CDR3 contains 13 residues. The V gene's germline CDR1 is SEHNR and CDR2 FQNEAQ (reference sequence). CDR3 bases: TGTGCCAGCAGCTTCTTGGGGACCTACGAGCAGTACTTC. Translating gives CASSFLGTYEQYF.

CDR3 amino acids: CASTRQGYNEQFF. The CDR3 bases are TGTGCCAGCACGAGGCAGGGGTACAATGAGCAGTTCTTC. V is TRBV6-2 or TRBV6-3 and J is TRBJ2-1, with D tentatively TRBD1 (6 bases). The CDR3 extends over 13 amino acids. Germline V gene data show CDR1 as MNHEY and CDR2 as SVGEGT. V gave up 7 bases and J gave up 4 bases, with 11 bases separating them.

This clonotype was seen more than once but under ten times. The chain's CDR3 is CASSLAQQPQHF. CDR3 sequence (DNA): TGTGCCAGCAGCCTCGCCCAGCAGCCCCAGCATTTT. J is TRBJ1-5 and V is TRBV7-2; no clear D. Trimming removed 5 bases at V and 7 bases at J, with 9 bases between. Germline V gives CDR1 SGHTA, CDR2 FQGNSA. This CDR3 comprises 12 residues.

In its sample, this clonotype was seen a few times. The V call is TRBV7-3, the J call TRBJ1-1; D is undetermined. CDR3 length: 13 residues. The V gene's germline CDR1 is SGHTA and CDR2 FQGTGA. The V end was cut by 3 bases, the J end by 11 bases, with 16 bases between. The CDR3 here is CASSFNRESSAFF. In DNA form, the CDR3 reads TGTGCCAGCAGCTTCAATCGAGAATCGAGCGCTTTCTTT.

The chain's CDR3 is CSAENRGGPYEQYF. CDR3 nucleotide sequence: TGCAGTGCCGAAAACAGGGGAGGACCCTACGAGCAGTACTTC. This chain uses TRBV20-1 with TRBJ2-7; D possibly corresponds to TRBD1 (7 bases). From germline, CDR1 is DFQATT and CDR2 SNEGSKA (reference sequence). Trimming shortened V by 6 bases and J by 2 bases, and 17 bases separated the two germline ends. The length of the CDR3 is 14 residues.

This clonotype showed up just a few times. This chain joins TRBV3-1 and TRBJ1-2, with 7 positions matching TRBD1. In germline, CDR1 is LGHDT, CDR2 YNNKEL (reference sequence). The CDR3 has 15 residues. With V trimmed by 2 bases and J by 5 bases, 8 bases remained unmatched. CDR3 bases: TGTGCCAGCAGCCAACTCGACAGGGCCAGTTATGGCTACACCTTC. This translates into CASSQLDRASYGYTF.

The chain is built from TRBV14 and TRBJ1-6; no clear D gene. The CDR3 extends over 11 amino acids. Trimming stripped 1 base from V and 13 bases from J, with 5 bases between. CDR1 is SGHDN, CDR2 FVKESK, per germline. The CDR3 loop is CASSQGIPLHF. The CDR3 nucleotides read TGTGCCAGCAGCCAAGGCATTCCCCTCCACTTT.

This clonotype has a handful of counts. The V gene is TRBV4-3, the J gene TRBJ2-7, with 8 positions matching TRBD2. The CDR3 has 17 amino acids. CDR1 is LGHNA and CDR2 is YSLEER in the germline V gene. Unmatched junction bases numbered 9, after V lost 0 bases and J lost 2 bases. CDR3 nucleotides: TGCGCCAGCAGCCAAGATTGGACCGGGACTAGGGCCTACGAGCAGTACTTC. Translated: CASSQDWTGTRAYEQYF.

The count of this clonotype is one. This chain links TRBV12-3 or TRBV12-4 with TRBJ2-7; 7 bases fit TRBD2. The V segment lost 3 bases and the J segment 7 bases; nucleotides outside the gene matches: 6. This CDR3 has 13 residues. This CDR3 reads CASSFVQGGEQYV. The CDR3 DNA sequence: TGTGCCAGCAGTTTTGTTCAGGGAGGGGAGCAGTACGTC.

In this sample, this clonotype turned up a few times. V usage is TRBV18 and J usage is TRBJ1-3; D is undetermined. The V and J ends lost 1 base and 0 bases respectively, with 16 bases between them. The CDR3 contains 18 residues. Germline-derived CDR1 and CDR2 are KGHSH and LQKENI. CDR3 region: CASSPRNRGSSSGNTIYF. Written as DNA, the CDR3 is TGTGCCAGCTCACCACGAAACCGCGGATCCAGCTCTGGAAACACCATATATTTT.

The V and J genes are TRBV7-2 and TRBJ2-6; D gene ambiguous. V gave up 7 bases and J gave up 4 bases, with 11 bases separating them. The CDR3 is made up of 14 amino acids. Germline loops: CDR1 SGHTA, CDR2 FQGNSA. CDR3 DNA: TGTGCCAGCACCTCTTCTCCCGGGGCCAACGTCCTGACTTTC. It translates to CASTSSPGANVLTF. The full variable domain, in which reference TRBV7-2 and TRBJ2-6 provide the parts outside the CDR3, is GAGVSQSPSNKVTEKGKDVELRCDPISGHTALYWYRQSLGQGLEFLIYFQGNSAPDKSGLPSDRFSAERTGGSVSTLTIQRTQQEDSAVYLCASTSSPGANVLTFGAGSRLTVL.

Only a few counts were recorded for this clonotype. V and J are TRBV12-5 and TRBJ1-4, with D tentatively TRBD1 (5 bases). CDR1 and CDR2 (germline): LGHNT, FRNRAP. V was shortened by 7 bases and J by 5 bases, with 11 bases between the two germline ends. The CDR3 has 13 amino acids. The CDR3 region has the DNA TGTGCTAGTGCGCAGGGACGAAATGAAAAACTGTTTTTT. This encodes CASAQGRNEKLFF.

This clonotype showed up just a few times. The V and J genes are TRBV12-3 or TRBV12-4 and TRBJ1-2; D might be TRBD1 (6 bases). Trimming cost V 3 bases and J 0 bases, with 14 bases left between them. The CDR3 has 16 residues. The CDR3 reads CASSFSGGRANYGYTF. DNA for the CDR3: TGTGCCAGCAGTTTTTCTGGGGGGCGAGCTAACTATGGCTACACCTTC.

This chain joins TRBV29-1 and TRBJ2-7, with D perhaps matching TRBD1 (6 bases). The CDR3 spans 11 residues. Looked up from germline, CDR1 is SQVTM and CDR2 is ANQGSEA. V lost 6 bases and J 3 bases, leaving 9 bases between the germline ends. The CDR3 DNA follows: TGCAGCGTCCGGGACAACTACGAGCAGTACGTC. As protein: CSVRDNYEQYV.

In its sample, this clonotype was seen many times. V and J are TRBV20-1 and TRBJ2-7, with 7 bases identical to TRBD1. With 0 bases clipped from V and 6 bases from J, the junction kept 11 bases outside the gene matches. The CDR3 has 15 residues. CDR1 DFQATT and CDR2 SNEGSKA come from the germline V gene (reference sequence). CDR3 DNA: TGCAGTGCTAGAGATGATTCGACAGGGATTCGCGAGCAGTACTTC. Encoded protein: CSARDDSTGIREQYF.

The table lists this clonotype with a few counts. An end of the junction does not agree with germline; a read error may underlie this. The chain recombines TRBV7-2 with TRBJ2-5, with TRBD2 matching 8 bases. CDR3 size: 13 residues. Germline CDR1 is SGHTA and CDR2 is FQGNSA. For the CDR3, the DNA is TGTGCCAGCACCTTAGCGGGAAGGGAGACCCAGTACTTC. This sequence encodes CASTLAGRETQYF.

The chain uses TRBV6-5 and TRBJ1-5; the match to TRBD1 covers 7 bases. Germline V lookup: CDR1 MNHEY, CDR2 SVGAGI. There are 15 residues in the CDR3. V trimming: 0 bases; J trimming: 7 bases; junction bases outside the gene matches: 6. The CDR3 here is CASSYSIGGGQPQHF. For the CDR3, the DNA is TGTGCCAGCAGTTACTCGATAGGGGGCGGCCAGCCCCAGCATTTT.